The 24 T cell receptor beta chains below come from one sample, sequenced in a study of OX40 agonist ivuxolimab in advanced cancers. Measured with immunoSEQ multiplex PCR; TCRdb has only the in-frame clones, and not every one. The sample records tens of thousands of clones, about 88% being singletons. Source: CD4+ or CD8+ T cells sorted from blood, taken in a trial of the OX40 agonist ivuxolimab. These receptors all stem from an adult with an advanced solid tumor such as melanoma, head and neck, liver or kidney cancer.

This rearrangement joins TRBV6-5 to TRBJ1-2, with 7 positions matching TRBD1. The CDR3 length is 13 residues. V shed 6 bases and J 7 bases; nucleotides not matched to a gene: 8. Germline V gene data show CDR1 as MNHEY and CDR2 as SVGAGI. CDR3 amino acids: CASSNRQGRGYTF. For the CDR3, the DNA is TGTGCCAGCAGCAACAGACAGGGACGTGGCTACACCTTC.

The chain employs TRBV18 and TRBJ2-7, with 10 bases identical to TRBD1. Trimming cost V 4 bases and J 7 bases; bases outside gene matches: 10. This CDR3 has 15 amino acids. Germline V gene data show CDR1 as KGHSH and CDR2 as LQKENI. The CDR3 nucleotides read TGTGCCAGCTCACGACCGGGACAGGGGATGGGGGAGCAGTACTTC. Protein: CASSRPGQGMGEQYF.

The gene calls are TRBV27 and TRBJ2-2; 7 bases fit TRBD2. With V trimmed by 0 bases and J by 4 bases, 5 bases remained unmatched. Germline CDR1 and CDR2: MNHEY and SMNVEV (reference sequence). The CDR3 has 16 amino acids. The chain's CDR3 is CASSLSGEGRTGELFF. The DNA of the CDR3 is TGTGCCAGCAGTTTATCGGGGGAGGGCCGCACCGGGGAGCTGTTTTTT.

CDR3 region: CASSVVLDGRGSYNEQFF. As DNA, the CDR3 is TGTGCCAGCAGCGTAGTTCTTGATGGCAGAGGCTCCTACAATGAGCAGTTCTTC. This sequence joins TRBV9 and TRBJ2-1; D remains unclear. The V gene's germline CDR1 is SGDLS and CDR2 YYNGEE. This CDR3 comprises 18 residues. V lost 0 bases to trimming and J lost 0 bases, with 16 bases between them. Filled out from reference TRBV9 and TRBJ2-1, the complete variable domain reads DSGVTQTPKHLITATGQRVTLRCSPRSGDLSVYWYQQSLDQGLQFLIQYYNGEERAKGNILERFSAQQFPDLHSELNLSSLELGDSALYFCASSVVLDGRGSYNEQFFGPGTRLTVL.

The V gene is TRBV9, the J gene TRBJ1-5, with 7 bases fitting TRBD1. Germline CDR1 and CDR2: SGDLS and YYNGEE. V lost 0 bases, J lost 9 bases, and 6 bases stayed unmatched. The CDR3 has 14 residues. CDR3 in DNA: TGTGCCAGCAGCGTAGGGACAGGCCGCGGGCCCCAGCATTTT. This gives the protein CASSVGTGRGPQHF.

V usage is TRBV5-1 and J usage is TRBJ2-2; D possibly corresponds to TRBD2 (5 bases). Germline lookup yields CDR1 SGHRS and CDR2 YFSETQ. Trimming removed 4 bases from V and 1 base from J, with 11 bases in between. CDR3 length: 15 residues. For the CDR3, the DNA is TGCGCCAGCAGCCTACGGACTTTGAACACCGGGGAGCTGTTTTTT. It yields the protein CASSLRTLNTGELFF.

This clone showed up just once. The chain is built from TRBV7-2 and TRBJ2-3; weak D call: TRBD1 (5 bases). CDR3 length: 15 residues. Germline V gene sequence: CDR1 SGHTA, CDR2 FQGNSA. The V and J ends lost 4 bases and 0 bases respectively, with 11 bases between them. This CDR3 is CASSSTATSTDTQYF. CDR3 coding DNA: TGTGCCAGCAGCTCGACAGCCACTAGCACAGATACGCAGTATTTT.

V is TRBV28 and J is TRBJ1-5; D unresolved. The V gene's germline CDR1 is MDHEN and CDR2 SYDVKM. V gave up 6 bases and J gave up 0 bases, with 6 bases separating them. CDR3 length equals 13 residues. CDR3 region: CASRRDSNQPQHF. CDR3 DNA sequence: TGTGCCAGCAGGAGGGATAGCAATCAGCCCCAGCATTTT. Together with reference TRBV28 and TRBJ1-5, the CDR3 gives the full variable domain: DVKVTQSSRYLVKRTGEKVFLECVQDMDHENMFWYRQDPGLGLRLIYFSYDVKMKEKGDIPEGYSVSREKKERFSLILESASTNQTSMYLCASRRDSNQPQHFGDGTRLSIL.

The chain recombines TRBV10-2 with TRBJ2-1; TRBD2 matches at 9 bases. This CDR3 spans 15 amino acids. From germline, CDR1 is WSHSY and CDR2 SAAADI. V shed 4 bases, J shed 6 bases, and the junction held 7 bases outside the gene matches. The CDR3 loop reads CASSAREGSLNEQFF. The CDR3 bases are TGCGCCAGCAGTGCGCGGGAGGGGTCTCTCAATGAGCAGTTCTTC.

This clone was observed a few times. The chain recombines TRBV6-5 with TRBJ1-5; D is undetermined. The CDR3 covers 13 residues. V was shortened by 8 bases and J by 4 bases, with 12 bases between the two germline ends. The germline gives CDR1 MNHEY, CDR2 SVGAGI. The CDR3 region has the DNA TGTGCCAGCTCCGGGCAGCAAAATCAGCCCCAGCATTTT. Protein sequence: CASSGQQNQPQHF.

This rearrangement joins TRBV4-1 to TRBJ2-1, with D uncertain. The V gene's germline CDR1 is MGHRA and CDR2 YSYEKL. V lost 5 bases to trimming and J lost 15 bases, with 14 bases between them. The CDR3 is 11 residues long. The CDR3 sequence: CASSNPGSRFF. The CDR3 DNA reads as TGCGCCAGCAGCAACCCGGGCTCCCGGTTCTTC.

For the CDR3, the DNA is TGCACCAGCAGTAGGATAGACACAGATACGCAGTATTTT. Amino acids: CTSSRIDTDTQYF. J is TRBJ2-3 and V is TRBV1. TRBV1 is deemed a pseudogene. This CDR3 is 13 amino acids long.

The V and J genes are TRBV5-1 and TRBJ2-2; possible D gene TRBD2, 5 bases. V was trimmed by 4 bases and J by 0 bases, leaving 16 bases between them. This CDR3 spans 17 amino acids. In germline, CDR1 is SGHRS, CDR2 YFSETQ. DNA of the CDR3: TGCGCCAGCAGCCTTCTTGGGCGGGCCTCGAACACCGGGGAGCTGTTTTTT. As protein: CASSLLGRASNTGELFF. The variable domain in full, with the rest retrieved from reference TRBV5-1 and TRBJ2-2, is KAGVTQTPRYLIKTRGQQVTLSCSPISGHRSVSWYQQTPGQGLQFLFEYFSETQRNKGNFPGRFSGRQFSNSRSEMNVSTLELGDSALYLCASSLLGRASNTGELFFGEGSRLTVL.

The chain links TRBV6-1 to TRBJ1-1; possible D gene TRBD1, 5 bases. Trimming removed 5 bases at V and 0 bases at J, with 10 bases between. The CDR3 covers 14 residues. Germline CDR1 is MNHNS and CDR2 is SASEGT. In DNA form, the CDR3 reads TGTGCCAGCAGTCAAGGGACCCTGAACACTGAAGCTTTCTTT. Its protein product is CASSQGTLNTEAFF.

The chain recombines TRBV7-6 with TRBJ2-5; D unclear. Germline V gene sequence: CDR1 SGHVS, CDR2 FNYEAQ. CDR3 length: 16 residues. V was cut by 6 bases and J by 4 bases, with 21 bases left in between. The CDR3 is CASSFQPGQSGETQYF. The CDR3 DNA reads TGTGCCAGCAGTTTTCAACCGGGCCAATCAGGAGAGACCCAGTACTTC.

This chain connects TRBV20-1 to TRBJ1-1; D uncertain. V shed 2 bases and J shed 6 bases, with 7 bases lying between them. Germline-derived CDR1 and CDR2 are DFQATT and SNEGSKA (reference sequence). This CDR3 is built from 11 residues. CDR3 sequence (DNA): TGCAGTGCTAGAAGAGGGTCTGAAGCTTTCTTT. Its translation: CSARRGSEAFF.

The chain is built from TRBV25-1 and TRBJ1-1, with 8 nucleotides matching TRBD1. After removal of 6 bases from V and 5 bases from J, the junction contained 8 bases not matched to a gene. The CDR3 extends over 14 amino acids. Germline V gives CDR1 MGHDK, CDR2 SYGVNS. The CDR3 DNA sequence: TGTGCCAGCAGGAAAACAGGGGGTAGGACTGAAGCTTTCTTT. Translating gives CASRKTGGRTEAFF.

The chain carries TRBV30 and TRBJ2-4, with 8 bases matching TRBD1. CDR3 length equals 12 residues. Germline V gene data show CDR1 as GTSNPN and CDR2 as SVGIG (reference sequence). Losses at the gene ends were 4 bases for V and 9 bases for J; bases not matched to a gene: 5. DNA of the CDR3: TGTGCCTGGACAACCACAGGGGGCATTCAGTACTTC. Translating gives CAWTTTGGIQYF.

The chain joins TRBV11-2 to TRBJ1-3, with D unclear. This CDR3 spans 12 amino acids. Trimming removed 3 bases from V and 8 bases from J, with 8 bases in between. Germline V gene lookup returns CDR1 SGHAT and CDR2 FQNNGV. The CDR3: CASSFGVHTIYF. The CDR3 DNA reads TGTGCCAGCAGCTTCGGGGTACACACCATATATTTT.

CDR3 sequence reads: CSVEQGPNYGYTF. As DNA, the CDR3 is TGCAGCGTTGAACAGGGGCCCAACTATGGCTACACCTTC. The chain employs TRBV29-1 and TRBJ1-2, with D maybe TRBD1 (6 bases). The V and J ends lost 2 bases and 2 bases respectively, with 9 bases between them. CDR3 length equals 13 residues. CDR1 and CDR2 (germline): SQVTM, ANQGSEA.

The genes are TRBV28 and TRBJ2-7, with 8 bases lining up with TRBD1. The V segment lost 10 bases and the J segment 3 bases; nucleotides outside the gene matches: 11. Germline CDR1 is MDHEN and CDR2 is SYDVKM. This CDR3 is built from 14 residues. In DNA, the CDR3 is TGTGCCACCACCATGGACAGGGATATCTACGAGCAGTACTTC. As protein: CATTMDRDIYEQYF.

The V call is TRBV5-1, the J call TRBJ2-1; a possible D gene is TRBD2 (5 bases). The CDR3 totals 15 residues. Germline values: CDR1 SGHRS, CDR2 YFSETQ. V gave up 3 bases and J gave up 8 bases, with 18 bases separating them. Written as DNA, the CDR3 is TGCGCCAGCAGCTCCGGAGGTGGGTCTTACGATGAGCAGTTCTTC. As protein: CASSSGGGSYDEQFF.

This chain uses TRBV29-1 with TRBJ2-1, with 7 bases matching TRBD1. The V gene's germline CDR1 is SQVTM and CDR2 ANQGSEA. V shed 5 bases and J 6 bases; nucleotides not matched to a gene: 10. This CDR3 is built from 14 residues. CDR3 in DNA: TGCAGCGTTAGGACAGGCAAACGGACCAATGAGCAGTTCTTC. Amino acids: CSVRTGKRTNEQFF.

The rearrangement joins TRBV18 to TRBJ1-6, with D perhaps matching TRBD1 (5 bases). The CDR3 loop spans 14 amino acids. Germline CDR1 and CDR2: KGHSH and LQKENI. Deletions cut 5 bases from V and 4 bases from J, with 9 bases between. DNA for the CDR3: TGTGCCAGCTCAGCACAGGATTATAATTCACCCCTCCACTTT. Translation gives CASSAQDYNSPLHF.